The rows below give T cell receptor beta chains drawn from one sample of a study of shared clonotypes between healthy human individuals. The repertoire was sequenced with immunoSEQ multiplex PCR; TCRdb's copy has only in-frame clones and lacks some. Seen here are fewer than 550,000 clones, about 79% observed once, and the top ten hold under 15%. The material sequenced was PBMCs. The receptor source for this set is a woman aged 40 to 49 in good health. Some clones in this sample may be carry-over from other donors' samples. Both conserved end residues are part of each CDR3. A D gene is named only where the DNA matches it firmly. Clone size is stated in some rows and not others, as once, few, many or a class when expanded.

clone_size d_call cdr3_length j_call v_call cdr3_nt cdr3_aa
many TRBD1 13 TRBJ2-7 TRBV28 TGTGCCACCTCGACAGGGGGCTTGTACGAGCAGTACTTC CATSTGGLYEQYF
few TRBD2 15 TRBJ2-7 TRBV7-9 TGTGCCAGCAGCTCCGGGACTAGCGTCGCCTACGAGCAGTACTTC CASSSGTSVAYEQYF
NA NA 13 TRBJ2-5 TRBV2 TGTGCCAGCAGTGACAGGCGCCAAGAGACCCAGTACTTC CASSDRRQETQYF
NA NA 14 TRBJ2-7 TRBV29-1 TGCAGCGTTGCCAGTCAGGCGAGCTCCTACGAGCAGTACTTC CSVASQASSYEQYF
NA NA 11 TRBJ2-5 TRBV29-1 TGCAGCGTTGAGGAAGGGGAGACCCAGTACTTC CSVEEGETQYF
NA NA 13 TRBJ2-3 TRBV7-2 TGTGCCAGCGGGGGCGACGGCACAGATACGCAGTATTTT CASGGDGTDTQYF
few NA 16 TRBJ2-7 TRBV7-9 TGTGCCAGCAGCTCTTCTTCGACAGGTCATGGCTACGAGCAGTACTTC CASSSSSTGHGYEQYF
NA NA 11 TRBJ2-7 TRBV19 TGTGCCAGTAGAGTAGGCGGCGAGCAGTACTTC CASRVGGEQYF
NA NA 13 TRBJ1-2 TRBV18 TGTGCCAGCTCATCCCGAGGGGGAGAGGGCTACACCTTC CASSSRGGEGYTF
NA TRBD1 14 TRBJ1-2 TRBV6-5 TGTGCCAGCAGTCCCTGGGACAGGGCTGGCGGCTACACCTTC CASSPWDRAGGYTF
NA TRBD2 15 TRBJ2-3 TRBV5-4 TGTGCCAGCAGCTTCTTAGCGGGAGGAACAGATACGCAGTATTTT CASSFLAGGTDTQYF
NA NA 12 TRBJ2-3 TRBV15 TGTGCCACCATGGGTCAGGGGGATACGCAGTATTTT CATMGQGDTQYF
NA NA 16 TRBJ2-1 TRBV5-6 TGTGCCAGCAGCTTGGTGCGGCGCTACTCCTACAATGAGCAGTTCTTC CASSLVRRYSYNEQFF
NA TRBD1 17 TRBJ2-2 TRBV10-1 TGCGCCAGCAGTGAGTCGAGGGACAGGGAGAACACCGGGGAGCTGTTTTTT CASSESRDRENTGELFF
NA NA 17 TRBJ1-2 TRBV5-1 TGCGCCAGCAGCTCGGACGGGTCCCTGGCGCAGAACTATGGCTACACCTTC CASSSDGSLAQNYGYTF
NA TRBD2 14 TRBJ2-7 TRBV28 TGTGCCAGCACGTGGGCTAGCGGGAGGGATGAGCAGTACTTC CASTWASGRDEQYF
NA NA 14 TRBJ2-3 TRBV30 TGTGCCTGGAGTGTCGGGGGGCCGGGAGATACGCAGTATTTT CAWSVGGPGDTQYF
NA TRBD1 17 TRBJ1-1 TRBV7-3 TGTGCCAGCACCACCAAATCGGACAGGGTATCGAACACTGAAGCTTTCTTT CASTTKSDRVSNTEAFF
few NA 13 TRBJ2-5 TRBV2 TGTGCCAGCACCCCGAATAGCGAACAGACCCAGTACTTC CASTPNSEQTQYF
few NA 14 TRBJ2-7 TRBV7-2 TGTGCCAGCAGCTTACAGGGGAGCTCCTACGAGCAGTACTTC CASSLQGSSYEQYF
NA NA 15 TRBJ2-5 TRBV7-7 TGTGCTAGCAGCTTAGGTCGGGGTTCTCAAGAGACCCAGTACTTC CASSLGRGSQETQYF
NA NA 13 TRBJ1-4 TRBV28 TGTGCCTGTATGGCGACAATCAATGAAAAACTGTTTTTT CACMATINEKLFF
NA NA 12 TRBJ2-1 TRBV30 TGTGCCTGGAGCCCCACAGGCCTAGATACCGTCTTC CAWSPTGLDTVF
NA TRBD2 13 TRBJ2-5 TRBV7-2 TGTGCCACTAGTAGCGGGAGATATGAGACCCAGTACTTC CATSSGRYETQYF
NA TRBD2 14 TRBJ2-7 TRBV6-6 TGTGCCAGCAGTTACCCGGCGGGAGGGGACGAGCAGTACTTC CASSYPAGGDEQYF
NA TRBD2 17 TRBJ2-7 TRBV28 TGTGCCAGCAGTTCCTCAGGACTAGCGGGTTTCTGGGACGAGCAGTACTTC CASSSSGLAGFWDEQYF
once NA 14 TRBJ2-3 TRBV4-3 TGCGCCAGCAGCCTTGGTCGTTCAACAGATACGCAGTATTTT CASSLGRSTDTQYF
NA TRBD1 14 TRBJ1-6 TRBV28 TGTGCCAGCAGTCCCGGGACAGATAATTCACCCCTCCACTTT CASSPGTDNSPLHF
NA NA 12 TRBJ2-3 TRBV7-9 TGTGCCAGCAGCTCCTCGAGCGATACGCAGTATTTT CASSSSSDTQYF